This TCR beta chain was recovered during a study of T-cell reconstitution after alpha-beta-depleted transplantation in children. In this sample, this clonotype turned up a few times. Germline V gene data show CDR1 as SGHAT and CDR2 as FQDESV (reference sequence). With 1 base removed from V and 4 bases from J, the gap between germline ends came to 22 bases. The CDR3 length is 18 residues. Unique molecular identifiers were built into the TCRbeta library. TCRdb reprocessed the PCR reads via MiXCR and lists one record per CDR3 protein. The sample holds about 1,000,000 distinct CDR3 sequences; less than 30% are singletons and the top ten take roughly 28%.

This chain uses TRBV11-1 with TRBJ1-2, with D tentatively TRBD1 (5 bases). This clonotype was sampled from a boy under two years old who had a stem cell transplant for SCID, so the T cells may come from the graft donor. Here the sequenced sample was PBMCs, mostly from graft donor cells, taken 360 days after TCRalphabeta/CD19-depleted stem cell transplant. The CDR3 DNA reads TGTGCCAGCAGCTTAGAGAGGGGCGGACCATCCTTTCTCTATGGCTACACCTTC. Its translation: CASSLERGGPSFLYGYTF. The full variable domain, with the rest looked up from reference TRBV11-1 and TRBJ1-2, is EAEVAQSPRYKITEKSQAVAFWCDPISGHATLYWYRQILGQGPELLVQFQDESVVDDSQLPKDRFSAERLKGVDSTLKIQPAELGDSAMYLCASSLERGGPSFLYGYTFGSGTRLTVV.